The text below deals with one T cell receptor (beta chain). The data were obtained in a study of identical twins. V lost 8 bases and J 7 bases, leaving 9 bases between the germline ends. There are 12 residues in the CDR3. In germline, CDR1 is WNHNN, CDR2 SYGVQD (reference sequence). TCRdb redid the calling of the 5' RACE reads with MiXCR, one entry per CDR3 protein. The sample records about 520,000 distinct CDR3 sequences, less than 25% being singletons. This sample was shared with a second study, whose subject was T cells expressing NK-cell markers. This second report adds: Sorted CD3+CD56+NKG2C+, CD3+CD56+NKG2C- and CD3+CD56-NKG2C+ T cells provided the TCR beta repertoires.

The chain couples TRBV10-1 to TRBJ1-6; D is uncertain. The receptor's source is a young woman in good health. Sequencing input: CD4+ T cells sorted from blood. As DNA, the CDR3 is TGCGCCAGCGAAGACACAAATTCACCCCTCCACTTT. This encodes CASEDTNSPLHF.